The 2 T cell receptor beta chains listed next were all sequenced from one sample in a study of blood T cell repertoires in COVID-19. Clones were read by immunoSEQ multiplex PCR, and TCRdb kept only the in-frame ones, dropping some. The sample includes 50,000 to 65,000 clones, 70% to 90% of them seen just once. The specimen sequenced was peripheral blood. These receptor sequences come from a man aged 55-75 years with acute or convalescent COVID-19.

The rearrangement joins TRBV29-1 to TRBJ2-7; D not certain. Germline values: CDR1 SQVTM, CDR2 ANQGSEA. V was trimmed by 2 bases and J by 4 bases, leaving 6 bases between them. The CDR3 sequence is 11 residues long. This CDR3 is CSVESRYEQYF. CDR3 nucleotides: TGCAGCGTTGAATCCAGATACGAGCAGTACTTC.

This clone was counted only a few times. The rearrangement joins TRBV2 to TRBJ2-1, with D possibly being TRBD2 (5 bases). The CDR3 loop spans 16 amino acids. V dropped 7 bases and J dropped 0 bases, with 16 bases sitting between them. CDR1 and CDR2 from the germline V gene are SNHLY and FYNNEI. The CDR3 coding sequence is TGTGCCAGCATGAGGGTGGCAGCGAGCTCCTACAATGAGCAGTTCTTC. Translation: CASMRVAASSYNEQFF.